This TCR beta chain was sequenced for a study of T-cell reconstitution after alpha-beta-depleted transplantation in children. Construction of the TCRbeta library involved unique molecular identifiers. MiXCR, applied by TCRdb to the PCR reads, yields one record per CDR3 protein. The sample records under 250,000 distinct CDR3 sequences, roughly a quarter being singletons. The junction had 11 bases not matched to a gene; V was cut back by 1 base and J by 3 bases. This CDR3 is 18 amino acids long. CDR1 SGHAT and CDR2 FQNNGV come from the germline V gene. On this clonotype: Its antigen remains unknown.

General study points: At one year after transplant, newly produced T cells mostly accounted for T-cell counts and diversity. High day-60 TCRbeta diversity in some patients came from surviving recipient T cells and thymic progenitors. About two months after transplant, alpha-beta T cells reportedly came from several hundred expanded graft clones.

Specimen: PBMCs, mostly from graft donor cells, collected 360 days after TCRalphabeta/CD19-depleted stem cell transplant. The chain has TRBV11-2 and TRBJ2-2; 7 bases agree with TRBD2. This clonotype was obtained from a female patient between 2 and 15 years old who had a stem cell transplant for congenital amegakaryocytic thrombocytopenia, so the T cells may come from the graft donor. The CDR3 DNA sequence: TGTGCCAGCAGCTTAGGACCAGTCGGGAGGAGTTACACCGGGGAGCTGTTTTTT. Its protein product is CASSLGPVGRSYTGELFF.